This is a list of T cell receptor beta chains from one sample in a study of cytomegalovirus exposure and HLA in healthy donors. Data came from immunoSEQ multiplex PCR; TCRdb stores just in-frame clones and leaves some out. The sample contains approximately 180,000 clones, approximately 70% of which appear only once. The sequenced sample consisted of PBMCs. These receptors were collected from a human donor in good health. The CDR3 runs from the conserved cysteine through the conserved F or W. A D gene is named only where the DNA matches it firmly. The listing skips clone size in some rows; elsewhere it reads once, few, many or a size class.

TRBJ2-1	TRBD1	13	few	TRBV6-5	TGTGCCAGCAGGGGACAGGGGGACAATGAGCAGTTCTTC	CASRGQGDNEQFF
TRBJ2-1	TRBD1	13	NA	TRBV27	TGTGCCAGCAGTTACCAGGGGGCGGATGAGCAGTTCTTC	CASSYQGADEQFF
TRBJ2-1	TRBD2	19	NA	TRBV7-2	TGTGCCAGCAGCCCCAGGGCGGGGGGGCTTTCTAGCTCCTACAATGAGCAGTTCTTC	CASSPRAGGLSSSYNEQFF
TRBJ1-1	NA	13	NA	TRBV27	TGTGCCAGCAGTTTAAACAGGGTGACTGAAGCTTTCTTT	CASSLNRVTEAFF
TRBJ1-6	NA	13	NA	TRBV2	TGTGCCAGCAGTGAGTACAGGGATTCACCCCTCCACTTT	CASSEYRDSPLHF
TRBJ2-5	NA	15	NA	TRBV27	TGTGCCAGCAGGACGCTAGACCAATATACGGAGACCCAGTACTTC	CASRTLDQYTETQYF
TRBJ1-2	TRBD1	13	NA	TRBV6-1	TGTGCCAGCCGAGGACAGGGGGAGGATGGCTACACCTTC	CASRGQGEDGYTF
TRBJ2-7	TRBD1	15	NA	TRBV11-3	TGTGCCAGCAGCGACTCGGGACAGGCCCCCTACGAGCAGTACTTC	CASSDSGQAPYEQYF
TRBJ1-6	NA	14	NA	TRBV9	TGTGCCAGCAGCCCACAGTCAGGGGATTCACCCCTCCACTTT	CASSPQSGDSPLHF
TRBJ2-2	TRBD1	14	NA	TRBV2	TGTGCCAGCAGTGTACAGGGGGTCTCCGGGGAGCTGTTTTTT	CASSVQGVSGELFF
TRBJ2-3	TRBD2	15	NA	TRBV18	TGTGCCAGCTCACCTAGAGCGGGGGGTGCAGATACGCAGTATTTT	CASSPRAGGADTQYF
TRBJ1-3	TRBD1	17	few	TRBV5-1	TGCGCCAGCAGCTTGGGGGGACAGGTCGCCCCTGGAAACACCATATATTTT	CASSLGGQVAPGNTIYF
TRBJ2-3	NA	13	NA	TRBV5-4	TGTGCCAGCAGCTTGGCCGGGGCAGATACGCAGTATTTT	CASSLAGADTQYF
TRBJ2-7	TRBD1	17	NA	TRBV27	TGTGCCAGCAGTTTATCGGGACAGGGCCAGGAGGTCTACGAGCAGTACTTC	CASSLSGQGQEVYEQYF
TRBJ2-2	NA	18	few	TRBV9	TGTGCCAGCAGCGTAGCTAAGGACAGAGACAGCCGCACCGGGGAGCTGTTTTTT	CASSVAKDRDSRTGELFF
TRBJ2-1	TRBD1	16	once	TRBV2	TGTGCCAGCAGTAGACAGGGGGCTCTCTCCTACAATGAGCAGTTCTTC	CASSRQGALSYNEQFF
TRBJ1-2	TRBD1	13	NA	TRBV27	TGTGCCAGCAGTTCTCGACAGGGGGATGGCTACACCTTC	CASSSRQGDGYTF
TRBJ1-2	NA	13	NA	TRBV5-1	TGCGCCAGCAGCTTGGGAGGGGACTTTGGCTACACCTTC	CASSLGGDFGYTF
TRBJ2-1	TRBD2	15	once	TRBV5-1	TGCGCCAGCAGCACTCTTGGCGGGGGGGACAATGAGCAGTTCTTC	CASSTLGGGDNEQFF
TRBJ1-2	NA	15	NA	TRBV18	TGTGCCAGCTCACCAGGCGGCAGCCCGAACTATGGCTACACCTTC	CASSPGGSPNYGYTF
TRBJ1-2	NA	14	NA	TRBV7-8	TGTGCCAGCAGCTTAGGCAGGGCTAACTATGGCTACACCTTC	CASSLGRANYGYTF
TRBJ1-6	NA	14	NA	TRBV19	TGTGCCAGTAGTATTTCCGGGGGTGGTTCACCCCTCCACTTT	CASSISGGGSPLHF
TRBJ1-1	NA	13	NA	TRBV2	TGTGCCAGCAGGACGCAGGGGAGCACTGAAGCTTTCTTT	CASRTQGSTEAFF
TRBJ2-1	TRBD1	16	once	TRBV25-1	TGTGCCAGCAGTGAATATGGGACAGGGTCCTACAATGAGCAGTTCTTC	CASSEYGTGSYNEQFF
TRBJ2-2	NA	19	NA	TRBV27	TGTGCCAGCAGTTTAGGGTCCCGTCGGATACTAGGAGGGACCGGGGAGCTGTTTTTT	CASSLGSRRILGGTGELFF
TRBJ2-2	TRBD2	17	NA	TRBV7-3	TGTGCCAGCAGCTTCGGGACTAGCGGGGTGAACACCGGGGAGCTGTTTTTT	CASSFGTSGVNTGELFF
TRBJ2-3	TRBD2	16	NA	TRBV7-3	TGTGCCAGCAGCCTAACGACTAGCGGGGGGCTAGATACGCAGTATTTT	CASSLTTSGGLDTQYF
TRBJ1-1	TRBD1	21	NA	TRBV6-4	TGTGCCAGCAGTGACTCGGCGACAGGGGAGGGCTCACGACGAATTAACACTGAAGCTTTCTTT	CASSDSATGEGSRRINTEAFF
TRBJ2-5	TRBD2	14	NA	TRBV5-1	TGCGCCAGCAGCCCGGGGACTAGCGGAGAGACCCAGTACTTC	CASSPGTSGETQYF
TRBJ2-3	NA	15	NA	TRBV9	TGTGCCAGCAGCGTTGGCGGGGCCTACACAGATACGCAGTATTTT	CASSVGGAYTDTQYF
TRBJ2-1	NA	15	NA	TRBV10-2	TGCGCCAGCAGTGAGGGTAGCGGAGAGAACAATGAGCAGTTCTTC	CASSEGSGENNEQFF